This TCR beta chain comes out of a study of preoperative IRX-2 immunotherapy in early breast cancer. Some clones are missing from TCRdb's copy, which holds only in-frame ones; the method was immunoSEQ multiplex PCR. The sample has 40,000 to 50,000 clones, around 77% seen once. Noted treatment: preoperative locoregional IRX-2 cytokine immunotherapy. Samples came from a phase Ib trial of preoperative locoregional IRX-2 cytokine immunotherapy. The CDR3 length is 14 residues. The J segment lost 3 bases and the V segment lost 6 bases, leaving 5 bases of the junction unmatched. Germline V gives CDR1 MNHGY, CDR2 SAAAGT.

The rearrangement joins TRBV6-8 to TRBJ1-5, with TRBD1 matching 7 bases. The clonotype was recovered from a human donor with breast cancer. This material consisted of tumor tissue, taken after IRX-2 immunotherapy. The CDR3 DNA reads as TGTGCCAGCAGGAAGCAGGGGGACAATCAGCCCCAGCATTTT. Translating gives CASRKQGDNQPQHF.